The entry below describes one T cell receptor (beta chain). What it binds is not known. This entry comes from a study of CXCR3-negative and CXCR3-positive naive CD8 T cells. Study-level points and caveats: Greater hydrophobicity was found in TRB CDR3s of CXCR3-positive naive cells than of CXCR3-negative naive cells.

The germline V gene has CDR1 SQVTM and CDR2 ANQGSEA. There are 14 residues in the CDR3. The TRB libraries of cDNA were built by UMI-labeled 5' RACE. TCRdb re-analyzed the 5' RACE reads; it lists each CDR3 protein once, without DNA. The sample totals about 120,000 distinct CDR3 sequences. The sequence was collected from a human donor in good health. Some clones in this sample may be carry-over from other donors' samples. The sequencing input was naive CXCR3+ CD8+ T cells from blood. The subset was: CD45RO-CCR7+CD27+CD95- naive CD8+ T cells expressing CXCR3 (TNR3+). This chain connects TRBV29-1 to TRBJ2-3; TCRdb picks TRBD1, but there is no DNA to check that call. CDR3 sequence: CSVEKAGSPDTQYF.